This T cell receptor beta chain derives from a study of shared clonotypes between healthy human individuals. Sequencing was performed on unsorted PBMC DNA using ten immunoSEQ deep assay plates. Assay used: immunoSEQ multiplex PCR; TCRdb lists only in-frame clones, some missing. The sample shows roughly 490,000 clones, about 82% of them seen only once. Healthy adults negative for HIV, lacking recent acute infections or vaccinations, served as donors. Unsorted samples relied on 80 million to 95 million PBMCs, which served as the source of genomic DNA. The junction had 7 bases not matched to a gene; V was cut back by 5 bases and J by 7 bases. The CDR3 contains 14 residues. The germline V gene has CDR1 SGHAT and CDR2 FQNNGV.

This receptor was identified in a woman aged 40-49 years in good health. Some clones in this sample may be carry-over from other donors' samples. The gene calls are TRBV11-2 and TRBJ1-2; 10 bases are a match to TRBD1. Sample: PBMCs. The CDR3 reads CASSPRTGGSGYTF. The CDR3 nucleotides read TGTGCCAGCAGCCCCCGGACAGGGGGATCTGGCTACACCTTC. The whole variable domain, remainder taken from reference TRBV11-2 and TRBJ1-2, is EAGVAQSPRYKIIEKRQSVAFWCNPISGHATLYWYQQILGQGPKLLIQFQNNGVVDDSQLPKDRFSAERLKGVDSTLKIQPAKLEDSAVYLCASSPRTGGSGYTFGSGTRLTVV.